This TCR beta chain is from a study of graft-versus-host responses after intestinal transplantation. Whole-study context: The transplants performed in recipients were multivisceral, liver-intestinal, or isolated intestinal. The study gave all recipients anti-thymocyte globulin induction, then tacrolimus and steroids for approximately three years.

This clone was observed once. Its target is unknown. Here immunoSEQ multiplex PCR was the method, and the copy in TCRdb shows in-frame clones only, minus some. The table records some 81,000 clones, roughly 89% of them present only once. This CDR3 region has 18 residues. Looked up from germline, CDR1 is SGHNT and CDR2 is YENEEA. V shed 5 bases and J 1 base; nucleotides not matched to a gene: 12. The TCR comes from a human donor who received an intestinal transplant. The specimen was unstimulated CD4+ T cells sorted from spleen or lymph node cells, collected before intestinal transplant. V and J are TRBV11-3 and TRBJ2-2; 8 nucleotides align to TRBD1. CDR3: CASSPSGRGLMNTGELFF. Written as DNA, the CDR3 is TGTGCCAGCAGCCCCTCGGGCAGGGGGCTTATGAACACCGGGGAGCTGTTTTTT.